This T cell receptor (beta chain) was profiled in a study of regulatory T cells in long-lasting Graves disease. Overall study results and limits: Graves' patients with persistent disease showed TCR diversity lower than patients newly diagnosed. Whereas around 970 public clonotypes were shared by new patients, persistent patients shared more, at a few thousand.

This clonotype was counted only a few times. What it recognizes is unknown. The germline gives CDR1 LNHDA, CDR2 SQIVND (reference sequence). Unmatched junction bases numbered 16, after V lost 10 bases and J lost 4 bases. This CDR3 is built from 18 residues. Sequencing libraries for TCR beta were prepared with iRepertoire HTBI primers and Arm-PCR of CDR3 regions. TCRdb re-called the multiplex PCR reads with MiXCR, one entry per CDR3 protein. The sample has about 430,000 distinct CDR3 sequences; about 15% are singletons. Time point indicated: newly diagnosed GD, antithyroid drugs for less than 3 months. The TCR library was made from RNA that had been extracted from PBMCs in TRIzol. A further study also used this sample, focusing on T cells in Graves' hyperthyroidism and ophthalmopathy.

This chain uses TRBV19 with TRBJ2-2, with 12 positions matching TRBD2. This TCR was sampled from a woman between 40 and 50 years old with Graves disease. The material sequenced was peripheral blood mononuclear cells (PBMCs), taken at new diagnosis, from a patient treated with antithyroid drugs. CDR3 nucleotides: TGTGCCACTATCAGGGTTCTAGCGGGAGGGCCGAGCACCGGGGAGCTGTTTTTT. The encoded protein is CATIRVLAGGPSTGELFF.